The next 2 T cell receptor beta chains were all read from a single sample in a study of T-cell memory formation after mild COVID-19. TCRdb analysed the 5' RACE reads with MiXCR anew, one entry per CDR3 protein. The sample yields roughly 350,000 distinct CDR3 sequences, under 30% seen once. Sample: PBMCs or a T cell subset sorted from them (not recorded which). These TCRs come from an adult woman who had mild COVID-19 (a few samples of this study predate the infection). Cell type and time point are not known.

This clonotype was counted a few times. The chain combines TRBV10-3 with TRBJ2-3, with 10 bases that match TRBD2. V lost 2 bases, J lost 4 bases, and 0 bases stayed unmatched. CDR3 length: 14 amino acids. Germline V CDR1 and CDR2: ENHRY, SYGVKD. This chain's CDR3 is CAISELAGADTQYF. CDR3 sequence (DNA): TGTGCCATCAGTGAGCTAGCGGGAGCAGATACGCAGTATTTT.

Comments on this clonotype: The junction departs from the called germline gene at one end, perhaps through a read error. The chain joins TRBV12-3 or TRBV12-4 to TRBJ2-2; 7 bases are a match to TRBD2. The CDR3 consists of 16 residues. In nucleotides, the CDR3 is TGTGCCAGCAGGTTAGGCCTAGCGGAGAGGACCGGGGAGCTGTTTTTT. This gives the protein CASRLGLAERTGELFF.